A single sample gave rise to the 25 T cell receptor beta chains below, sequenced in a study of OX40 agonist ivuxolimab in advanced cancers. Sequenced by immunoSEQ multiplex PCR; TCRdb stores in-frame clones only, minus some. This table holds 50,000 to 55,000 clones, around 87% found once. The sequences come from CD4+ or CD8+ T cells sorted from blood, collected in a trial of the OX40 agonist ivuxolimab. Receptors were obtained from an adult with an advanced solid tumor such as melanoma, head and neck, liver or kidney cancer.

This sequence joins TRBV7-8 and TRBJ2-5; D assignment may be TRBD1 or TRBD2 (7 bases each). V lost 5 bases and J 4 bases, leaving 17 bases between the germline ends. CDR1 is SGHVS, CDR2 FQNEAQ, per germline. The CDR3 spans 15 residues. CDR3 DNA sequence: TGTGCCAGCAGCCAGGGGGGCGGGAGAGCAGAGACCCAGTACTTC. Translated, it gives CASSQGGGRAETQYF.

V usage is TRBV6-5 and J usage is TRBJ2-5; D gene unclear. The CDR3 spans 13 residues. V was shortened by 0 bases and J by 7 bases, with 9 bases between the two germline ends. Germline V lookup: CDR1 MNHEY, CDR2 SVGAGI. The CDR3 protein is CASSYSTSSTQYF. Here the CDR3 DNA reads TGTGCCAGCAGTTACTCGACTTCCTCGACCCAGTACTTC.

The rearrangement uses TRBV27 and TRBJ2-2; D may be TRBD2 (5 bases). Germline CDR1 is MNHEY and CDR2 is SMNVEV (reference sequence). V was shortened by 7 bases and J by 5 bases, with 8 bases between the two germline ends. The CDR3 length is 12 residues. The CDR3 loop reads CASTRGTGELFF. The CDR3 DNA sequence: TGTGCCAGCACCCGGGGAACCGGGGAGCTGTTTTTT.

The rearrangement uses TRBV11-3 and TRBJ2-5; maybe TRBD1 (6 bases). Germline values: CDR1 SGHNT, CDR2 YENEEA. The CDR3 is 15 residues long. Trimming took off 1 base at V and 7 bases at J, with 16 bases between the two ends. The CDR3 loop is CASSLGGPNEGTQYF. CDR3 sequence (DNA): TGTGCCAGCAGCTTAGGGGGGCCAAACGAGGGGACCCAGTACTTC.

This CDR3 reads CASSIASGAATYNEQFF. Here the CDR3 DNA reads TGTGCCAGTAGTATAGCTAGCGGGGCGGCTACGTACAATGAGCAGTTCTTC. This chain uses TRBV19 with TRBJ2-1, with 9 bases lining up with TRBD2. Per germline, CDR1 LNHDA and CDR2 SQIVND (reference sequence). Trimming took 1 base from V and 4 from J; bases not matched to a gene: 8. The CDR3 runs 17 residues.

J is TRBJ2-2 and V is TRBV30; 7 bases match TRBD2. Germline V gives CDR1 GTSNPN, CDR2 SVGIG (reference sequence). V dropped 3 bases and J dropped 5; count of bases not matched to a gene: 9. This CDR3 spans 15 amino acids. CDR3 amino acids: CAWRGGGKGTGELFF. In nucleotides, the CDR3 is TGTGCCTGGAGGGGGGGAGGGAAGGGGACCGGGGAGCTGTTTTTT.

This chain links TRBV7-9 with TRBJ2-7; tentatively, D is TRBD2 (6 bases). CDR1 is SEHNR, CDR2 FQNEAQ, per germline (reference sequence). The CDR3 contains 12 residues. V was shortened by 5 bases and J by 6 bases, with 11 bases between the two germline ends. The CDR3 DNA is TGTGCCAGCAGCCTTGGGGGGAGCGAGCAGTACTTC. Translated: CASSLGGSEQYF.

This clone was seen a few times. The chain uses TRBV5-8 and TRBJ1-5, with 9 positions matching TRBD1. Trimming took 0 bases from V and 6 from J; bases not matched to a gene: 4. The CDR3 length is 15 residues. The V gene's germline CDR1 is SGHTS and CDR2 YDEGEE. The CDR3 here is CASSLGGQGFQPQHF. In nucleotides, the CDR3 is TGTGCCAGCAGCTTGGGGGGACAGGGATTTCAGCCCCAGCATTTT.

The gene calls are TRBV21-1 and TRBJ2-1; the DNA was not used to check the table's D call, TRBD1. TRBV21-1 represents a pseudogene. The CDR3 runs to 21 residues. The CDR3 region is CASSQSPTPPRQGIYGNEQFF. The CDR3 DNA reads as TGTGCCAGCAGCCAAAGTCCAACGCCCCCCCGACAGGGGATCTATGGCAATGAGCAGTTCTTC.

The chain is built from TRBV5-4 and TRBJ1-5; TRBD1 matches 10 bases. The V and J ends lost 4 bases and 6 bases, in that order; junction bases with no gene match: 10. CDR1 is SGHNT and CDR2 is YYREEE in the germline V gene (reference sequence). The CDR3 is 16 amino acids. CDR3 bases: TGTGCCAGCAGCCTACTACCAGGGACAGGGGCTCAGCCCCAGCATTTT. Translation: CASSLLPGTGAQPQHF.

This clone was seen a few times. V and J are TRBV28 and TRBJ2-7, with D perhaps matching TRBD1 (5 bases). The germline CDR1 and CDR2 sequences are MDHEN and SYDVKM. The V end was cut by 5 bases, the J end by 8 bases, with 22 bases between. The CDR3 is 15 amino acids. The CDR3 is CASSGKGIGFRQQYF. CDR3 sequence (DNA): TGTGCCAGCAGTGGAAAGGGGATCGGCTTTAGGCAGCAGTACTTC.

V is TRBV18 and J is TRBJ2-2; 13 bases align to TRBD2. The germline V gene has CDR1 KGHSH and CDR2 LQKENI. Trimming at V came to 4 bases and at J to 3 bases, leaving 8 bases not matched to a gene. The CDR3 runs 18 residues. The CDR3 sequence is CASSLNTGTSGDTGELFF. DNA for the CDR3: TGTGCCAGCTCACTCAATACCGGGACTAGCGGGGACACCGGGGAGCTGTTTTTT. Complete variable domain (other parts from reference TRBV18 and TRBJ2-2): NAGVMQNPRHLVRRRGQEARLRCSPMKGHSHVYWYRQLPEEGLKFMVYLQKENIIDESGMPKERFSAEFPKEGPSILRIQQVVRGDSAAYFCASSLNTGTSGDTGELFFGEGSRLTVL.

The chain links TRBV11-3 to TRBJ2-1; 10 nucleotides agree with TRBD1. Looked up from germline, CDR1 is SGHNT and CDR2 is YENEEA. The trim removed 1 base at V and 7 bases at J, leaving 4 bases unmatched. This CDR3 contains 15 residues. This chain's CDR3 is CASSLGGQGKNEQFF. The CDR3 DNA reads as TGTGCCAGCAGCTTAGGGGGACAGGGGAAAAATGAGCAGTTCTTC.

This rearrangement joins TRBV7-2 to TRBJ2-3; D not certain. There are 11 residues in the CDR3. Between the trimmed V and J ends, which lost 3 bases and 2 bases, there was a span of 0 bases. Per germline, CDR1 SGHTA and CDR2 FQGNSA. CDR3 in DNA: TGTGCCAGCAGCTTCACAGATACGCAGTATTTT. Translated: CASSFTDTQYF.

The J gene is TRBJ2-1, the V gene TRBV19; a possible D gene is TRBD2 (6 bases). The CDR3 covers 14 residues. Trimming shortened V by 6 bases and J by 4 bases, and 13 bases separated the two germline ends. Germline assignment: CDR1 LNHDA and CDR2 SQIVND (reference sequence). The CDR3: CASSPGLLYNEQFF. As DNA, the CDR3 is TGTGCCAGTAGCCCGGGACTTCTGTACAATGAGCAGTTCTTC.

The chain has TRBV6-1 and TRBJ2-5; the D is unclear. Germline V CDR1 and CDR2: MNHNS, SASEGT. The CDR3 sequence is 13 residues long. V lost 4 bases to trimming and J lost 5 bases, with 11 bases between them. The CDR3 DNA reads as TGTGCCAGCAGTGTGGGTATTCGGGAGACCCAGTACTTC. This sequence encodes CASSVGIRETQYF.

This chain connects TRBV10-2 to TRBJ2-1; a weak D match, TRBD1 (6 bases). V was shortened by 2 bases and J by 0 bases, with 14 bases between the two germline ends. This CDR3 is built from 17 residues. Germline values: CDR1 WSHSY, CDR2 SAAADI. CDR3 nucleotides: TGCGCCAGCAGTGAGGGCCCGGGCAGGGGCTCCTACAATGAGCAGTTCTTC. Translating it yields CASSEGPGRGSYNEQFF.

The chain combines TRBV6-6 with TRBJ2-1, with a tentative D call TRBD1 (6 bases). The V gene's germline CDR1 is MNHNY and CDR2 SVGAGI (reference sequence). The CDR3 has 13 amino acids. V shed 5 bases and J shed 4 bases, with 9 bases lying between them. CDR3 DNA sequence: TGTGCCAGCAGTAGGGGGAGTTACAATGAGCAGTTCTTC. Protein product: CASSRGSYNEQFF.

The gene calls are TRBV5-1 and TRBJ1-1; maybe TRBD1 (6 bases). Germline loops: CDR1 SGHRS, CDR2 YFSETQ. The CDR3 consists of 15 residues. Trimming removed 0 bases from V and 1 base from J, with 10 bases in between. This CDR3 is CASSLDGQQNTEAFF. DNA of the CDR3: TGCGCCAGCAGCTTGGATGGACAGCAGAACACTGAAGCTTTCTTT.

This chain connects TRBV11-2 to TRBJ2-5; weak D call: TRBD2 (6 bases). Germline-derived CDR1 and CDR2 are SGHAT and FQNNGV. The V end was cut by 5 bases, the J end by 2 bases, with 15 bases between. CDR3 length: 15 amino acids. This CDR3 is CASSLPRGKQETQYF. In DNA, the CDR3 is TGTGCCAGCAGCCTCCCCCGGGGGAAGCAAGAGACCCAGTACTTC.

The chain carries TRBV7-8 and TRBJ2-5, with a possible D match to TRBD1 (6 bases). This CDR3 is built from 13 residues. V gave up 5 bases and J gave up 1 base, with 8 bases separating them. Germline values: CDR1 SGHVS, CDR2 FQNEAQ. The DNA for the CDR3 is TGTGCCAGCAGCCGGGACACCCAAGAGACCCAGTACTTC. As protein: CASSRDTQETQYF.

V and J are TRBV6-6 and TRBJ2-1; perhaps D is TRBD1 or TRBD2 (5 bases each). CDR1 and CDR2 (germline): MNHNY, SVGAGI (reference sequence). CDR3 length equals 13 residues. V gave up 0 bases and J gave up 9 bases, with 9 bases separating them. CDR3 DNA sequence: TGTGCCAGCAGTTACTCAGGGGCGGGTGAGCAGTTCTTC. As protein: CASSYSGAGEQFF.

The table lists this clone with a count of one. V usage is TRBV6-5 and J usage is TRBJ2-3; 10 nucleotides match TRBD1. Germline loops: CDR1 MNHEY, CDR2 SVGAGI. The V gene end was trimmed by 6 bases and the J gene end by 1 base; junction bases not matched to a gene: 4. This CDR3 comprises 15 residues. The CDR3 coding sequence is TGTGCCAGCAGGCTAGGGACAGGGGGCACAGATACGCAGTATTTT. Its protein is CASRLGTGGTDTQYF.

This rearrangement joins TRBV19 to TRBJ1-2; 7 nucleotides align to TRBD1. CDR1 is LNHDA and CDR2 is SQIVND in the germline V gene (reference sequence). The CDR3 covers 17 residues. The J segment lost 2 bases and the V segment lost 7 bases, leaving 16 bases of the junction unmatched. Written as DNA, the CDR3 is TGTGCCAGTACCTCGGTCGACAGGGTCTCTGGAAACTATGGCTACACCTTC. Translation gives CASTSVDRVSGNYGYTF.

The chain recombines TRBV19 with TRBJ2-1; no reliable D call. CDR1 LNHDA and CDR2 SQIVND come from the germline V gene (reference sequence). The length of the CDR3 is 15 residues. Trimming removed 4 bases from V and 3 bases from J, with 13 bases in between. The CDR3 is CASSKELKVYNEQFF. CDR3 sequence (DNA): TGTGCCAGTAGTAAGGAGCTGAAGGTCTACAATGAGCAGTTCTTC.